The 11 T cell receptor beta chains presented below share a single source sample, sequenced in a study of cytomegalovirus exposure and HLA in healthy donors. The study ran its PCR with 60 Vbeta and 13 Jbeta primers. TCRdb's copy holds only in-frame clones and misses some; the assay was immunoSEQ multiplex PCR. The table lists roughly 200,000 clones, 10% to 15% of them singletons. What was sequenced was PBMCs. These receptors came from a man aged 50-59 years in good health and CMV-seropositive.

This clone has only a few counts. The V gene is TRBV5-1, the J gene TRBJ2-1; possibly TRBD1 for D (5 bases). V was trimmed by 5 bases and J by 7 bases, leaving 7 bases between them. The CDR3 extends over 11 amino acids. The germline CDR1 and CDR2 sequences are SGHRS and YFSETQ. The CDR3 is CASSQGNEQFF. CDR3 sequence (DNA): TGCGCCAGCAGTCAGGGAAATGAGCAGTTCTTC.

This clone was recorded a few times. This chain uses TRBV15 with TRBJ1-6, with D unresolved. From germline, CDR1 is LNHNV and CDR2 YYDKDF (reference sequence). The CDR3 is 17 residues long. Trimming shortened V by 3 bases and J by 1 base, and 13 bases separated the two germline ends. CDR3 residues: CATSRSRPGSYNSPLHF. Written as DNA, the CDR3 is TGTGCCACCAGCAGGTCCCGCCCGGGGTCCTATAATTCACCCCTCCACTTT.

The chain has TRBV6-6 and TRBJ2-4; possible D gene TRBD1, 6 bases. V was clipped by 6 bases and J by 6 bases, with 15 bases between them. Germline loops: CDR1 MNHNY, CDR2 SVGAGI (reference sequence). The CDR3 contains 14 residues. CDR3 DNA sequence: TGTGCCAGCAGCCCTGAGGGGGTACGAAACATTCAGTACTTC. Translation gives CASSPEGVRNIQYF.

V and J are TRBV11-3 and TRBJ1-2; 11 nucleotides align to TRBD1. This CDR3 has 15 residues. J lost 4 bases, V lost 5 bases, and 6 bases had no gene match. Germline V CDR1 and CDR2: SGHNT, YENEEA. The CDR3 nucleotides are TGTGCCAGCAGCCCGGGGGGGACAGGGGGCTATGGCTACACCTTC. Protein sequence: CASSPGGTGGYGYTF.

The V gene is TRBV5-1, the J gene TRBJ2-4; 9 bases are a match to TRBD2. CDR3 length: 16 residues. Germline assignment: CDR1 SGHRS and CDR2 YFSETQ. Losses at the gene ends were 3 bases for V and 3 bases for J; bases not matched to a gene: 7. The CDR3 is CASSWGSGGNKNIQYF. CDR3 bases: TGCGCCAGCAGCTGGGGAAGCGGGGGGAACAAAAACATTCAGTACTTC.

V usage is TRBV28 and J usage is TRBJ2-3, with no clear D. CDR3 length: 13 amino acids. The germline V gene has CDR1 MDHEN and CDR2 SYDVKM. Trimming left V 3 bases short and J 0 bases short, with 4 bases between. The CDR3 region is CASSFSSTDTQYF. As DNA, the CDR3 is TGTGCCAGCAGTTTCTCCAGCACAGATACGCAGTATTTT. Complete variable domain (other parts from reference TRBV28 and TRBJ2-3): DVKVTQSSRYLVKRTGEKVFLECVQDMDHENMFWYRQDPGLGLRLIYFSYDVKMKEKGDIPEGYSVSREKKERFSLILESASTNQTSMYLCASSFSSTDTQYFGPGTRLTVL.

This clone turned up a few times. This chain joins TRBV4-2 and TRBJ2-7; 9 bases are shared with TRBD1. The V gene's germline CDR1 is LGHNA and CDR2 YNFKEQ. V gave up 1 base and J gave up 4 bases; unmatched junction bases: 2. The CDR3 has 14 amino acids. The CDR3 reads CASSQAGTGYEQYF. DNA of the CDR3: TGTGCCAGCAGCCAAGCCGGGACAGGGTACGAGCAGTACTTC.

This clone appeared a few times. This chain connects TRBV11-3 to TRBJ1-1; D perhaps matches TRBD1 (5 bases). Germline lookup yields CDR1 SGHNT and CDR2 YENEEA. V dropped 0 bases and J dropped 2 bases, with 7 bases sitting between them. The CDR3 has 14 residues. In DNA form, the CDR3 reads TGTGCCAGCAGCTTAGACAGGGCCAACACTGAAGCTTTCTTT. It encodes CASSLDRANTEAFF. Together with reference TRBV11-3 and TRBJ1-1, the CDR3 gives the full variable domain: EAGVVQSPRYKIIEKKQPVAFWCNPISGHNTLYWYLQNLGQGPELLIRYENEEAVDDSQLPKDRFSAERLKGVDSTLKIQPAELGDSAVYLCASSLDRANTEAFFGQGTRLTVV.

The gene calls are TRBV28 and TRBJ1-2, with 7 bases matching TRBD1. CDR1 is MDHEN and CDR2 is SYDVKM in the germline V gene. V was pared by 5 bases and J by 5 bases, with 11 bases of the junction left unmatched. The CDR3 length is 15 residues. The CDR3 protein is CASSPGQTRIYGYTF. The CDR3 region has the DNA TGTGCCAGCAGTCCGGGACAGACTCGGATTTATGGCTACACCTTC.

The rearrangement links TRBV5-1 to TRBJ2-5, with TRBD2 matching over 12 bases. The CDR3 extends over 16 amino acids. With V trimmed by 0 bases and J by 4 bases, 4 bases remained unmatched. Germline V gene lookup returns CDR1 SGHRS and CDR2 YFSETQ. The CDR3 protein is CASSLAASGGAETQYF. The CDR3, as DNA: TGCGCCAGCAGCTTGGCCGCTAGCGGGGGGGCAGAGACCCAGTACTTC.

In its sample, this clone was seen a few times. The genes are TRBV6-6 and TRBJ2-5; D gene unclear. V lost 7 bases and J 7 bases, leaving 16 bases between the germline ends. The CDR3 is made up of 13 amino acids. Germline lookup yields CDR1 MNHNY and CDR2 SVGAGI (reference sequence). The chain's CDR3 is CASNQPPELTQYF. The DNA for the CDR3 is TGTGCCAGCAACCAACCGCCGGAGCTGACCCAGTACTTC.